This T cell receptor beta chain comes out of a study of cytomegalovirus exposure and HLA in healthy donors. Points from the study as a whole: Accurate prediction of most subjects' HLA-A and HLA-B alleles from TCR beta sequences was reported. By HLA locus, TCR association rates varied in a later analysis, with DRB1 showing the most and HLA-C the fewest. A missense DCLRE1C variant was associated with V- and J-gene trimming of TCR beta chains in a later analysis, and an independent cohort replicated the association. The classifier was said to identify cytomegalovirus status with high specificity and sensitivity.

Primers for the PCR totalled 60 Vbeta and 13 Jbeta. Clones were sequenced by immunoSEQ multiplex PCR, and TCRdb holds only the in-frame ones, with some missing. This sample's clone table lists about 170,000 clones. A note on this clone: What it recognizes is unknown.

Input material: PBMCs. This sequence originates from a woman under 30 in good health and CMV-seropositive.

The CDR3 spells CASSPDRGFKNIQYF. The CDR3 coding sequence is TGTGCCAGCTCGCCGGACAGGGGGTTCAAAAACATTCAGTACTTC. The chain links TRBV18 to TRBJ2-4, with 10 bases that match TRBD1. The CDR3 extends over 15 amino acids. Germline values: CDR1 KGHSH, CDR2 LQKENI. Trimming took 6 bases from V and 3 from J; bases not matched to a gene: 5.